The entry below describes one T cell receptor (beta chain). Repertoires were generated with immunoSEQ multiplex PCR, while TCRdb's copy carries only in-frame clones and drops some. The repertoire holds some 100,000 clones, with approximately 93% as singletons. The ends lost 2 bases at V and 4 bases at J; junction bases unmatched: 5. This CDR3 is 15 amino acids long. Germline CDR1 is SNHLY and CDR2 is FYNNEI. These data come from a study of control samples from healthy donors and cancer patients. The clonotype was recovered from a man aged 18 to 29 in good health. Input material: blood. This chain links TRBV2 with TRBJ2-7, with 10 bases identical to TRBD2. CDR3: CASSERPSGRYEQYF. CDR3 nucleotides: TGTGCCAGCAGTGAAAGGCCTAGCGGGAGATACGAGCAGTACTTC.